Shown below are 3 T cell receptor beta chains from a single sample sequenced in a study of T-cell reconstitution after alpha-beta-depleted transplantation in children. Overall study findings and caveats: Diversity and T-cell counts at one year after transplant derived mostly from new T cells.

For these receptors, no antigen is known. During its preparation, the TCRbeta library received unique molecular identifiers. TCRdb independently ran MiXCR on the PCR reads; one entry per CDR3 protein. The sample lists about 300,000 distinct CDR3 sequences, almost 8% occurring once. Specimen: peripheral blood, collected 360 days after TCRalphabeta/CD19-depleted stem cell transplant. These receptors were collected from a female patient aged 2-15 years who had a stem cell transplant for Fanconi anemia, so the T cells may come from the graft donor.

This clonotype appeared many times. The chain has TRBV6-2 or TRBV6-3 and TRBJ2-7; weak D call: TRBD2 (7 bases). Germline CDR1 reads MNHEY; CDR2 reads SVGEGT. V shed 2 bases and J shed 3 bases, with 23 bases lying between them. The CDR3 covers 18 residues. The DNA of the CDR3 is TGTGCCAGCAGTTACAGGGTGGCGGGGGCCACACGATACTACGAGCAGTACGTC. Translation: CASSYRVAGATRYYEQYV.

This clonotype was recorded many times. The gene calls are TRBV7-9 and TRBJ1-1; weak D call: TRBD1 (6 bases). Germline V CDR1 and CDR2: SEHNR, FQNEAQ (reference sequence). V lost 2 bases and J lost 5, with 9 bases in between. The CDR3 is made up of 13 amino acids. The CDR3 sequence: CASSLSQGTEAFF. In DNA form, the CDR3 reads TGTGCCAGCAGCTTAAGTCAGGGGACTGAAGCTTTCTTT.

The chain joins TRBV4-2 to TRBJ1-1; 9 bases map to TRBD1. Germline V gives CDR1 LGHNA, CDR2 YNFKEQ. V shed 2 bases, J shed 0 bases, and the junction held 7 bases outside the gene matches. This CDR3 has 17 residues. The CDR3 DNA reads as TGTGCCAGCAGCCAACGGACAGGGGCAGTGGTGAACACTGAAGCTTTCTTT. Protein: CASSQRTGAVVNTEAFF.